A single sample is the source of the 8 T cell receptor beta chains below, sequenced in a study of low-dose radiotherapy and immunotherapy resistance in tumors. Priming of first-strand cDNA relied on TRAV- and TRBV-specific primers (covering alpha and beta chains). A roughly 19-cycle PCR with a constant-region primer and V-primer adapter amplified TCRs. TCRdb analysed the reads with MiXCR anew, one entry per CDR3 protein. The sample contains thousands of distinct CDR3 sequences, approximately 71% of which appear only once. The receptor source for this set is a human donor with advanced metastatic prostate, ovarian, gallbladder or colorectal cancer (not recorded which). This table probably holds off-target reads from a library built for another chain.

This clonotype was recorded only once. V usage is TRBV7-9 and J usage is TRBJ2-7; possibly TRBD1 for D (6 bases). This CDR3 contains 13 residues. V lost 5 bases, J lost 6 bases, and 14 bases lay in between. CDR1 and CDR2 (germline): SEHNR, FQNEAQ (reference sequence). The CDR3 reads CASSPNLGGEQYF. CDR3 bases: TGTGCCAGCAGCCCGAATTTAGGGGGCGAGCAGTACTTC.

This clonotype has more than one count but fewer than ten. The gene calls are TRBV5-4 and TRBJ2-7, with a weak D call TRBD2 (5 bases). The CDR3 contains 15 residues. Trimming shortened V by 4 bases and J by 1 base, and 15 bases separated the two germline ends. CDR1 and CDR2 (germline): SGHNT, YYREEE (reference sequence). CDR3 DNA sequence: TGTGCCAGCAGCCCGAGAGGGAAAGGGTCCTACGAGCAGTACTTC. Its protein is CASSPRGKGSYEQYF.

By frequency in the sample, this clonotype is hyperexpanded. The CDR3 loop is CASSLAFPSTDTQYF. CDR3 DNA sequence: TGTGCCAGCAGTTTAGCGTTTCCTAGCACAGATACGCAGTATTTT. J is TRBJ2-3 and V is TRBV12-3 or TRBV12-4; D gene uncertain. This CDR3 spans 15 amino acids. The V end was cut by 0 bases, the J end by 0 bases, with 7 bases between.

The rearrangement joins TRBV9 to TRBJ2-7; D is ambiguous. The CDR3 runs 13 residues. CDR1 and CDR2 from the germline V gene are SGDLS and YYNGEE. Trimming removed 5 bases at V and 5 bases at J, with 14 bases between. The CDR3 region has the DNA TGTGCCAGCAGTTCCGGTCCCAAGGACGAGCAGTACTTC. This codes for CASSSGPKDEQYF. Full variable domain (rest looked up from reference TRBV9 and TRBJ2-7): DSGVTQTPKHLITATGQRVTLRCSPRSGDLSVYWYQQSLDQGLQFLIQYYNGEERAKGNILERFSAQQFPDLHSELNLSSLELGDSALYFCASSSGPKDEQYFGPGTRLTVT.

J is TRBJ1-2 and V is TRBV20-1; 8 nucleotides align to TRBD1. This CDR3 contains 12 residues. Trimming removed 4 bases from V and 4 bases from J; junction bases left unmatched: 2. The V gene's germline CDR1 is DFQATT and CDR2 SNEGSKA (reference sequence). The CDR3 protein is CSAIDRGYGYTF. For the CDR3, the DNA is TGCAGTGCTATTGACAGGGGCTATGGCTACACCTTC.

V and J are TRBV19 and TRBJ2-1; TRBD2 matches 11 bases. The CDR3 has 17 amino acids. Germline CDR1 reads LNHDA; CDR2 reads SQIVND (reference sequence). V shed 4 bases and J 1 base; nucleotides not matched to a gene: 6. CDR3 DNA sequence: TGTGCCAGTAGTACAGGACTAGCGGGTGCATCCTACAATGAGCAGTTCTTC. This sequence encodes CASSTGLAGASYNEQFF. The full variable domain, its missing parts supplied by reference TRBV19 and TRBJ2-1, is DGGITQSPKYLFRKEGQNVTLSCEQNLNHDAMYWYRQDPGQGLRLIYYSQIVNDFQKGDIAEGYSVSREKKESFPLTVTSAQKNPTAFYLCASSTGLAGASYNEQFFGPGTRLTVL.

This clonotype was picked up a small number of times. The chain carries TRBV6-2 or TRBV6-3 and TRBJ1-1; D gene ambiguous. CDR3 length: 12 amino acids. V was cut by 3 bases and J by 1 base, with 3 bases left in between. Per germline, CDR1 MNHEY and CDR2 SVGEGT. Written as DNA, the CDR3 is TGTGCCAGCAGTTATTCGAACACTGAAGCTTTCTTT. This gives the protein CASSYSNTEAFF.

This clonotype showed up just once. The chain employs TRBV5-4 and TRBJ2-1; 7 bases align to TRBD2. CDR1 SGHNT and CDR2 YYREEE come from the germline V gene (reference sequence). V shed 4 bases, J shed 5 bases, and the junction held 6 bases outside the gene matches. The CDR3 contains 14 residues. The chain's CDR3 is CASSPGAGHNEQFF. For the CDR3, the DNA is TGTGCCAGCAGCCCCGGAGCGGGACACAATGAGCAGTTCTTC.